This T cell receptor beta chain was identified during a study of beta chain features in type 1 diabetes. Findings and limits, study-wide: Equally in patients and controls, shorter templates might have been favored by PCR. Shortening that was moderate but significant affected the TCRB CDR3s of Type 1 diabetes patients in all four CD4+ subsets.

Cell sorting via CD45RO/CCR7/CD25/CD127/CD95/CD27 was performed to obtain CD4+ naive, central memory, regulatory and stem cell-like memory cells. Each of the sorted populations had a purity greater than 95%. Isolated RNA was reverse transcribed in full, so expressed TCRB transcripts were sequenced. There were 3.5 million or so reads on average in the naive, central memory and regulatory T cell samples. Only in-frame clones appear in the TCRdb table, and some are missing; sequencing was by immunoSEQ multiplex PCR. The table shows some 150,000 clones, with about 9% occurring only once. Note on this clone: As yet, its antigen is unknown.

From germline, CDR1 is GTSNPN and CDR2 SVGIG (reference sequence). The V and J ends lost 3 bases and 3 bases respectively, with 11 bases between them. CDR3 length: 13 amino acids. The receptor was derived from a woman in her 30s with type 1 diabetes. The sequencing input was central memory CD4+ T cells from blood. The chain uses TRBV30 and TRBJ1-1; D is unresolved. The CDR3: CAWSGTAYTEAFF. The CDR3, as DNA: TGTGCCTGGAGCGGTACAGCTTACACTGAAGCTTTCTTT.